A selection of T cell receptor beta chains follows, all from one sample in a study of blood T cell repertoires in COVID-19. Generated by immunoSEQ multiplex PCR, the TCRdb table keeps only in-frame clones and is missing some. The table lists about 480,000 clones, about 88% of them singletons. The material sequenced was peripheral blood. The receptors derive from a woman between 50 and 59 years old with COVID-19, enrolled during active disease. Each CDR3 is given with its conserved first and last residue. The D gene is left open where the match is weak. Some rows mark clone size as missing; the rest say once, few, many or name a class of expanded clone.

length: 15
J: TRBJ2-3
V: TRBV10-3
size: NA
D: TRBD2
DNA: TGTGCCATCAGGACGGGACTAGCGGGAACAGATACGCAGTATTTT
CDR3: CAIRTGLAGTDTQYF

length: 13
J: TRBJ1-2
V: TRBV6-5
size: NA
D: NA
DNA: TGTGCCAGCAGTTACGTCCCGTCCTATGGCTACACCTTC
CDR3: CASSYVPSYGYTF

length: 14
J: TRBJ2-7
V: TRBV11-2
size: NA
D: TRBD1
DNA: TGTGCCAGCACCATATTACAGGGGGTCCACGAGCAGTACTTC
CDR3: CASTILQGVHEQYF

length: 14
J: TRBJ1-2
V: TRBV9
size: NA
D: NA
DNA: TGTGCCAGCAGCGGCGATGACAGGTACTATGGCTACACCTTC
CDR3: CASSGDDRYYGYTF

length: 12
J: TRBJ2-3
V: TRBV10-3
size: NA
D: NA
DNA: TGTGCCATCCAAGGGGACACAGATACGCAGTATTTT
CDR3: CAIQGDTDTQYF

length: 16
J: TRBJ1-2
V: TRBV6-5
size: NA
D: NA
DNA: TGTGCCAGCAGTTACTCCCCAGGAACACCTTACTATGGCTACACCTTC
CDR3: CASSYSPGTPYYGYTF

length: 15
J: TRBJ1-5
V: TRBV19
size: NA
D: NA
DNA: TGTGCCAGTACCGAAGGAGGGGAGCCCAATCAGCCCCAGCATTTT
CDR3: CASTEGGEPNQPQHF

length: 12
J: TRBJ1-5
V: TRBV29-1
size: NA
D: NA
DNA: TGCAGCGTAGGAGACGGTAATCAGCCCCAGCATTTT
CDR3: CSVGDGNQPQHF

length: 12
J: TRBJ1-2
V: TRBV10-3
size: once
D: NA
DNA: TGTGCCATCAGTGAAGGACTGAGGGGCTACACCTTC
CDR3: CAISEGLRGYTF

length: 15
J: TRBJ1-4
V: TRBV6-5
size: NA
D: NA
DNA: TGTGCCAGCAGGATGATACTGGCAACTAATGAAAAACTGTTTTTT
CDR3: CASRMILATNEKLFF

length: 17
J: TRBJ2-1
V: TRBV19
size: NA
D: NA
DNA: TGTGCCAGTAGTTTAAGGTCTACAGGGACCAATCAGGCTGAGCAGTTCTTC
CDR3: CASSLRSTGTNQAEQFF

length: 16
J: TRBJ1-3
V: TRBV2
size: NA
D: NA
DNA: TGTGCCAGCAGTCAGCTACTCGGCGGGGCTGGAAACACCATATATTTT
CDR3: CASSQLLGGAGNTIYF

length: 16
J: TRBJ2-7
V: TRBV6-2/TRBV6-3
size: NA
D: TRBD1
DNA: TGTGCCAGCAGCCCCCTTACAGGGGGCAACTCCTACGAGCAGTACTTC
CDR3: CASSPLTGGNSYEQYF

length: 14
J: TRBJ2-3
V: TRBV19
size: NA
D: NA
DNA: TGTGCCAGTAGAGGGACTTTACCTACAGATACGCAGTATTTT
CDR3: CASRGTLPTDTQYF

length: 15
J: TRBJ1-2
V: TRBV6-1
size: NA
D: NA
DNA: TGTGCCAGCAGTGAAACGAGGGCGGCCATCTATGGCTACACCTTC
CDR3: CASSETRAAIYGYTF

length: 16
J: TRBJ1-1
V: TRBV18
size: NA
D: TRBD1
DNA: TGTGCCAGCTCACCCTTGCGGGGGACAGGGGACACTGAAGCTTTCTTT
CDR3: CASSPLRGTGDTEAFF

length: 13
J: TRBJ2-7
V: TRBV6-5
size: once
D: NA
DNA: TGTGCCAGCAGCGAGGGGCGCAGGGGCGAGCAGTACTTC
CDR3: CASSEGRRGEQYF